Sequencing of this TCR beta chain was carried out in a study of blood T cell repertoires in COVID-19 (dated by TCRdb to the early 2020s). General notes on the study: Samples covering the acute and convalescent phases of COVID-19 were provided by collaborators in the United States, Italy and Spain. Where HLA class I and class II types were available, the types were taken from metadata supplied by the sample provider, not from assay-based typing. The prospective study material was composed of cDNA or gDNA derived from T cells, B-cell-depleted T cells, or PBMCs. Subjects who had been exposed to COVID-19, were actively infected with it, or had recovered from it provided the deeply sampled blood TCRbeta repertoires that made up the dataset. Sample metadata almost always included a de-identified subject ID, COVID-19 status, age in years and sex. A freely available public database, intended as a resource for researchers studying the immune response to SARS-CoV-2, is where the repertoires were released. Samples were obtained from the ongoing ImmuneRACE study (first 160 participants) and from over a thousand subjects provided by 6 global collaborators. The full study reports these points: Clinical and demographic metadata were provided uncurated, with the amount varying by source and participant.

The CDR3 sequence holds 15 residues, the cysteine and phenylalanine included. Kept here is only the CDR3 DNA, which spans 45 bases and is read in frame from base 1. From the germline V gene, CDR1 is KGHDR and CDR2 is SFDVKD. V lost 5 bases and J lost 2 bases, and the count of bases not matched to a germline gene is 5. Collaborating institutions collected whole blood in K2EDTA tubes following their own protocols. For TCRbeta analysis, collaborators shipped samples in one of three forms: frozen whole blood, isolated PBMCs, or DNA extracted from either of those sample types. TCRbeta CDR3 regions were amplified from genomic DNA using the immunoSEQ Assay, a bias-controlled multiplex PCR. As for the authors' bioinformatics: The number of nucleated cells in each sample was estimated from the amplification of reference gene primers within the assay. To quantify the absolute abundance of each unique TCRbeta CDR3 rearrangement, sequence reads were collapsed and filtered. For each sample, productive Simpson clonality was calculated as the square root of Simpson's diversity index across productive rearrangements. TCRdb carries this immuneACCESS record with in-frame sequences only. Its versions omit some clonotypes, under half of them owing to an unresolved V gene in the studies checked, with the rest unexplained. V and J calls and clone size are those listed in that table; D and trimming were worked out from the DNA. A total of under 100,000 clones appear in this sample, 90% of them only once. The ten most abundant clones make up approximately 5.1% of the sample.

Concerning this clone: Its cognate antigen has yet to be identified. Base quality data are lacking; no much larger clone is found one base away.

The V and J genes are TRBV24-1 and TRBJ2-7, and 10 junctional nucleotides match TRBD1. The receptor's source is a man over 45 with acute or convalescent COVID-19. The sequenced sample consisted of peripheral blood. The nucleotide sequence reads TGTGCCACCAGTGGAGGGGGGACAGGGGCCTACGAGCAGTACTTC. Translation gives CATSGGGTGAYEQYF.